The clone carrying this T cell receptor (beta chain) was observed a few times. Its target is unknown. Possible read error: a much larger clone is one base away. This sample is drawn from a study of metastatic and nonmetastatic thyroid tumors. Turning to the study itself: Malignant thyroid and benign thyroid patients provided blood and tumor or nodule tissue whose repertoires were compared.

The CDR3 is 14 residues long. CDR1 and CDR2 from the germline V gene are MRHNA and SNTAGT. Every patient underwent thyroid surgery untreated. Original data processing: It was from CDR3 differences across clinicopathological groups that a distant-metastasis classifier for papillary thyroid cancer was built. Via MiXCR, TCRdb re-called the PCR reads. It is TCRdb's table, rather than the study itself, that gives the V and J calls and clone size. This sample has approximately 13,000 clones; approximately 26% occur once, and the top ten carry over 50%. Overall study results and limits: Relative to benign nodules, malignant thyroid tumors were reportedly characterized by significantly elevated TCR beta diversity in blood and tumor.

The chain carries TRBV6-4 and TRBJ2-1; 7 nucleotides match TRBD1. Sequences were obtained from blood. The TCR originated in a male donor with papillary thyroid cancer or a benign thyroid nodule (not recorded which). Some clones in this sample may be carry-over from other donors' samples. The chain's CDR3 is CAGSDGQEHNEQFF. The CDR3 region has the DNA TGTGCCGGCAGTGACGGACAGGAACACAATGAGCAGTTCTTC.